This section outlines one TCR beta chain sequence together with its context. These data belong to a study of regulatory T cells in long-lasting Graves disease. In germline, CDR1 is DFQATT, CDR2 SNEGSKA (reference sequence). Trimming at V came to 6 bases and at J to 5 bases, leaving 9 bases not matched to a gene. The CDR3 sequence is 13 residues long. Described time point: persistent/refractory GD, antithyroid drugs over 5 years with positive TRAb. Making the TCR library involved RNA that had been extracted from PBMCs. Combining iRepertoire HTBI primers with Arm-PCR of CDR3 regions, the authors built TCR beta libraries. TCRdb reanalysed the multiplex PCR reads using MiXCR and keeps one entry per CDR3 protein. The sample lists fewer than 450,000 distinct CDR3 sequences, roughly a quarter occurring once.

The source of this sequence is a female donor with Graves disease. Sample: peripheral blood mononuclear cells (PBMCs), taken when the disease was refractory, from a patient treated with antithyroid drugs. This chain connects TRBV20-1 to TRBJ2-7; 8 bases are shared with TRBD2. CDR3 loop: CSARTSFRDEQYF. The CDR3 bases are TGCAGTGCCCGGACTAGCTTTAGGGACGAGCAGTACTTC.